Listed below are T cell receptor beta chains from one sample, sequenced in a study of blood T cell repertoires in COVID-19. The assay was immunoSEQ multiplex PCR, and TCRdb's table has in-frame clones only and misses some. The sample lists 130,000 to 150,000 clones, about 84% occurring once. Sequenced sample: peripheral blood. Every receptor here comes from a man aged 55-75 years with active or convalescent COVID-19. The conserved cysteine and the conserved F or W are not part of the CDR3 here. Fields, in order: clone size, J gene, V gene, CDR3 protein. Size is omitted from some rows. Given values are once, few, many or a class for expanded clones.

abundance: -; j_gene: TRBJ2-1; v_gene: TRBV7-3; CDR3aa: ASSLPGAGNEQF
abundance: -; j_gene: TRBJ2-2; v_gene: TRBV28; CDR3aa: ASSFGRTVLGTGELF
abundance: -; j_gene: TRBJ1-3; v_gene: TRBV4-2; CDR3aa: ASSEDRGDNGNTIY
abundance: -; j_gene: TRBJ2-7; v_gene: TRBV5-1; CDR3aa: ASSLELAGSSYEQY
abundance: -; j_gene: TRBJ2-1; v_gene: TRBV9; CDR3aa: ASSAGGPIAEQF
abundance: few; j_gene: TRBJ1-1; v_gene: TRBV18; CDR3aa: ASSREQGGTEAF
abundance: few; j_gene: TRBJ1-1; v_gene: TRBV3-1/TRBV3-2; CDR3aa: ASTGRVTEAF
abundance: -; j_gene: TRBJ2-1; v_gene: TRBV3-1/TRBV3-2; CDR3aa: ASSLGHGAGGQGEQF
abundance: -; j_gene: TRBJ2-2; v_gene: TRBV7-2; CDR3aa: ASSRDSTGELF
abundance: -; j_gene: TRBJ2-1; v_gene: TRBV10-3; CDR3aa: AIRSELWNNEQF
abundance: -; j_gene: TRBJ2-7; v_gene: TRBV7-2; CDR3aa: ASSLDQGAYEQY
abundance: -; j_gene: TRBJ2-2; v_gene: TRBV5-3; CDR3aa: ARSLWGISRTGRNTGELF
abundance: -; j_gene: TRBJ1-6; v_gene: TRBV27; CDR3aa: ASTSRQGLVSPLH
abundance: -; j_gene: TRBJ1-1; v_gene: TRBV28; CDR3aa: ASSFGQMNTEAF
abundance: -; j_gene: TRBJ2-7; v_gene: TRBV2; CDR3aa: ASSSGDAEY
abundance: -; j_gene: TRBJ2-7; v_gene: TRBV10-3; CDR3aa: AISTGTSYEQY
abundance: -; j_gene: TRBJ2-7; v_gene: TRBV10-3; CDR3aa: ASSEGFNEQY
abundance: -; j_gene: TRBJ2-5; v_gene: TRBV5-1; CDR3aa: ASSPTGAETQY
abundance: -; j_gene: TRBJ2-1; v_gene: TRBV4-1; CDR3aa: ASSPLASGAAGYNEQF
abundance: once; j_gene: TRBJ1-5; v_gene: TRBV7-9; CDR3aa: ASSFSPGIQPQH
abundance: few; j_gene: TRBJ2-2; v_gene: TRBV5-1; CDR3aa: ASSPRQATGELF
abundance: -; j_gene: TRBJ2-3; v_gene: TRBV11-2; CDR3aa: ASSPRGRRGDTQY
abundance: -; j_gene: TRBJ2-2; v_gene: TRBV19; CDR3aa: ATKKGEGNTGELF
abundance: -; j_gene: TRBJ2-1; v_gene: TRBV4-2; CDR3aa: ASSQEGGHEQF
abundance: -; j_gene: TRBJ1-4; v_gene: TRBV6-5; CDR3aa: ASRDSLTNEKLF
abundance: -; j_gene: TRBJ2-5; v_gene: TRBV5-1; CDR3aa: ASSLLEGLQETQY
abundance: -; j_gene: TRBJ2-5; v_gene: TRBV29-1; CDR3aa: SVDKLAGGPGETQY
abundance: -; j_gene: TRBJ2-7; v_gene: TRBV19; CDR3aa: ASSPPPGRTRDRRNYEQY
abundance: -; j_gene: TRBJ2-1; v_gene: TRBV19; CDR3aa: ASSGQGANEQF
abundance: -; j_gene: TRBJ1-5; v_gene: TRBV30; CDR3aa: AWSAQDNQPQH
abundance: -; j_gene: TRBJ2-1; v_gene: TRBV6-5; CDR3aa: ASRLTNRGKF
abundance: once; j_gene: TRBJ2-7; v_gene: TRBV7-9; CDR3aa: ASNTAGQSEQY
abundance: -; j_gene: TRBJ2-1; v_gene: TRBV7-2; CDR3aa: ASSPVGTGDYNEQF
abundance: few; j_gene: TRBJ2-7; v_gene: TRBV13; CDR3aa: ASSRRGQAYEQY
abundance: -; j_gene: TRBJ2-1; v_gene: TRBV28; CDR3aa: ASSSRGLWEF
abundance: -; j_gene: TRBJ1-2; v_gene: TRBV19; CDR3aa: ASRLQGSFYGYT
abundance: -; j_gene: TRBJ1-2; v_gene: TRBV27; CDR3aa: ASGFSRQGGFGYT
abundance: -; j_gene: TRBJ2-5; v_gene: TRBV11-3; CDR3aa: ASSRGQYETQY
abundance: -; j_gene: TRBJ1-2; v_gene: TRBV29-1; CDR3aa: SVELDPRGGYT
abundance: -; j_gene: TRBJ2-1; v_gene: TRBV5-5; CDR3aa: ASSVPGLAPEGEQF
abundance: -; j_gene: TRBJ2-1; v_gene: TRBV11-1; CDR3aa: ASSLVASSYNEQF
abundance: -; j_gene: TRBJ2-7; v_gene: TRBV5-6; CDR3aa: ASSLAGTSGSYEQY
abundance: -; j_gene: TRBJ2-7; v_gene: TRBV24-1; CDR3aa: ATSDFWGLEQY
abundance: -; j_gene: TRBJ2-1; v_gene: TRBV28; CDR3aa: ASSAPGVRVNEQF
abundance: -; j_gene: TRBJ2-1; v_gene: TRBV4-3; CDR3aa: ASSQTSANSNEQF
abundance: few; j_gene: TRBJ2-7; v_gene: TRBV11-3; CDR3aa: ASSPRGAYEQY
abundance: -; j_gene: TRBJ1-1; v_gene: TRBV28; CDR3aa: ASTERPDTEAF
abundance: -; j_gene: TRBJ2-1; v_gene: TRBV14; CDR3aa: ASSLGSGSYNEQF
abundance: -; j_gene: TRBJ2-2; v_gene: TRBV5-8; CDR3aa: ASSPRGLAGRKGTGELF
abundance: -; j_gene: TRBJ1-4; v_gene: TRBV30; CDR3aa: ALQIRGEKLF
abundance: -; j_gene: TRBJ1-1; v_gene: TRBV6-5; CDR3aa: ASSYSIVQGTEAF